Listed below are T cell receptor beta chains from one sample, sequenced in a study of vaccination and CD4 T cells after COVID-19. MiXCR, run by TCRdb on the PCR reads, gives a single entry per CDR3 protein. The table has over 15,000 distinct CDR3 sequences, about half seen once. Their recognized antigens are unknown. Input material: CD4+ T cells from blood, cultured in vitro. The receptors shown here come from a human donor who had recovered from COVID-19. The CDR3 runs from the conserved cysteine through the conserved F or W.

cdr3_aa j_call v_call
CASNLGSDGYTF TRBJ1-2 TRBV12-3/TRBV12-4
CASSEYRGAQYF TRBJ2-5 TRBV2
CASSLMSGAVTGELFF TRBJ2-2 TRBV5-1
CASSEGRREGTDTQYF TRBJ2-3 TRBV10-2
CASRNTGVSNQPQHF TRBJ1-5 TRBV2
CASSSTSGRYRSQYF TRBJ2-5 TRBV12-3/TRBV12-4
CASSAQGRGTGELFF TRBJ2-2 TRBV27
CASSYGHIQYF TRBJ2-5 TRBV6-5
CASTPRWGRPFTGELFF TRBJ2-2 TRBV27
CSASPLGAQPQHF TRBJ1-5 TRBV20-1
CASSFEGGRGTGELFF TRBJ2-2 TRBV12-3/TRBV12-4
CASSLGPQETQYF TRBJ2-5 TRBV7-2
CASTLRASGDEQFF TRBJ2-1 TRBV28
CASSLGRPVYGYTF TRBJ1-2 TRBV6-1
CASSWREYGYTF TRBJ1-2 TRBV19
CSAYLQTEAFF TRBJ1-1 TRBV20-1
CASQGLPGNRGYTF TRBJ1-2 TRBV28
CASSERGEAFF TRBJ1-1 TRBV6-1
CAWTGSLNQPQHF TRBJ1-5 TRBV30
CASSYRGGYNEQFF TRBJ2-1 TRBV6-2/TRBV6-3
CASSLQVNEKLFF TRBJ1-4 TRBV7-2
CASSATSGGENEQFF TRBJ2-1 TRBV12-3/TRBV12-4
CASSFNRGHSYGYTF TRBJ1-2 TRBV7-2
CASSFFTNTGELFF TRBJ2-2 TRBV5-4
CASSPRGSGSNEQFF TRBJ2-1 TRBV6-1
CASSLDSGNTIYF TRBJ1-3 TRBV19
CASSRGSNTGELFF TRBJ2-2 TRBV6-4
CASSIEGRYGYTF TRBJ1-2 TRBV19
CASSYGDRVGYEQYF TRBJ2-7 TRBV6-5
CASTVREDTEAFF TRBJ1-1 TRBV6-1
CSGRGPGNTIYF TRBJ1-3 TRBV20-1
CASGPWETQYF TRBJ2-5 TRBV7-2
CASSYLRTNTEAFF TRBJ1-1 TRBV6-5
CATSIKGPQHF TRBJ1-5 TRBV15